This TCR beta chain came from a study of blood T cells in healthy people across ages (dated by TCRdb to about 2015). About the full investigation: In model experiments, template switching captured about one uniquely barcoded TCR beta cDNA molecule for every two T cells. Using the same blood draw, the study looked at two additional independent replicas of 1 million unique cDNA reads for two donors, one aged 18 to 30 and the other aged 80 or older. To avoid experimental bias, donors of different ages were spread randomly across the sequencing lanes. The study measured age-related changes in TCR beta repertoire diversity using deep sequencing normalized with unique cDNA molecular identifiers. Four age groups were formed from the donors: young (average about 15 years), middle-aged (approximately 41), aged (more than 55) and long-lived (82). Paper-wide results and their limitations: As age increased, observed TCR beta diversity per million T cells dropped in a roughly linear way, and a significant reduction was already evident by age around 41. Because donor CMV infection status was unknown, age-related changes in expanded clonotypes were potentially confounded. Because profiling used bulk unsorted PBMCs, naive and antigen-experienced compartments could not be compared conclusively. There was a strong correlation between observed TCR beta diversity and the percentage of naive T cells measured by flow cytometry. Estimates of total diversity based on one million sequenced T cells were regarded as lower bounds and as underestimates. Compared with the aged group, the long-lived group had more naive CD4+ T cells, fewer expanded clones and increased TCR diversity, a pattern suggesting age selection.

Systemically healthy Caucasian individuals from Russia, some 36 in total and aged roughly 6 to 100 years, were included as donors. Ten milliliters of peripheral blood were drawn from each donor into EDTA-treated Vacutainer tubes. PBMCs were isolated by Ficoll-Paque density-gradient centrifugation, with at least 6 million obtained per sample. Total RNA, at least 6 micrograms per sample, was extracted from PBMCs with Trizol reagent. Naive CD45RAhigh/CD27high T cell percentages were measured by flow cytometry on a PBMC aliquot from every donor. Receptor libraries were prepared by 5' RACE. Sequenced on an Illumina HiSeq 2500. A second roughly 6 to 12 cycle PCR used a sample-barcoded 5' primer and a J-beta primer mix. A template-switch 5' adaptor carrying 12 random nucleotides introduced a unique molecular identifier onto each TCR beta cDNA molecule. Each sample yielded at least 2.5 million CDR3-containing paired-end reads. The Mint cDNA synthesis kit, primed by a TRBC-specific oligonucleotide, was used to synthesize first-strand cDNA from all RNA. Following uracil-DNA glycosylase treatment, a first 18-cycle PCR with universal primers M1SS and BC2_uni_R was performed on all cDNA. On the study's bioinformatics: For normalization, 1 million high-quality reads were randomly selected from each sample, with every read carrying a distinct molecular identifier. Instead of being binned into consensus sequences, reads that shared molecular identifiers were thrown out. MiTCR, run with a Q25 quality threshold and the strictest error-elimination algorithm, handled CDR3 identification, clonotype clustering and error correction. Lower-bound total TCR beta diversity was estimated with a nonparametric unseen species model using Euler transformation. TCRdb passed the public sequencing reads through fastp at Q25 and MiXCR, retaining productive beta sequences. CDR3 protein duplicates are merged, each entry listing the most common genes and DNA. TCRdb's processing, not the authors' own work, is the source of the V and J calls. The sample has about a million distinct CDR3 sequences on record, about 48% of them singletons. The ten largest clones represent around an eighth of the sample.

Concerning this clonotype itself: Its antigen has not been determined. Per-base qualities were not stored, and no clone one base away is much larger.

Including cysteine and phenylalanine, the CDR3 has 15 amino acids. The read is trimmed to its CDR3 DNA, 45 bases read in frame from base 1. V is cut by 0 bases and J by 0 bases, and the space between the germline ends is 8 bases. Per the germline V gene, MNHNS is the CDR1 and SASEGT is the CDR2. Here the chain combines TRBV6-1 and TRBJ1-1; the D gene is unclear. The clonotype comes from a man aged 30 to 39 in good health. The sequencing sample was made of blood. The nucleotide sequence reads as follows: TGTGCCAGCAGTGAAGCTCGCCAGTTGAACACTGAAGCTTTCTTT. Translated, this gives CASSEARQLNTEAFF.